This T cell receptor (beta chain) was observed in a study of identical twins. All donors were healthy Caucasians. Study-wide results and caveats: Abundant beta clonotypes from cord blood had fewer insertions, unlike memory repertoires, which showed none. Beta out-of-frame sequences displayed a weaker excess of sharing between twins.

Trimming cost V 6 bases and J 9 bases, with 10 bases left between them. Germline V CDR1 and CDR2: SGHRS, YFSETQ. CDR3 length: 11 residues. Template switching added a universal primer site; cDNA carried unique molecular identifiers. Each CDR3 protein is one row after TCRdb ran MiXCR on the 5' RACE reads. The profile shows approximately 670,000 distinct CDR3 sequences, roughly 6.2% of them singletons. This clonotype occurred many times. Antigen unknown. V is TRBV5-1 and J is TRBJ2-1; D may be TRBD2 (6 bases). The sample was naive T cells sorted from blood. The clonotype originates from a man aged 18 to 29 in good health. The CDR3, as DNA: TGCGCCAGCACCGGAGGGATTGAGCAGTTCTTC. It encodes CASTGGIEQFF. The full variable domain, with the rest looked up from reference TRBV5-1 and TRBJ2-1, is KAGVTQTPRYLIKTRGQQVTLSCSPISGHRSVSWYQQTPGQGLQFLFEYFSETQRNKGNFPGRFSGRQFSNSRSEMNVSTLELGDSALYLCASTGGIEQFFGPGTRLTVL.